A selection of T cell receptor beta chains follows, all from one sample in a study of neurological immune-mediated disorders. TCRdb re-called the 5' RACE reads through MiXCR, storing one row per CDR3 protein. The data hold tens of thousands of distinct CDR3 sequences, with 2.5% observed a single time. Sequenced input: PBMCs. The receptors originated from a man aged 50-59 years with multiple sclerosis. Both conserved end residues are part of each CDR3. The D gene is left open where the match is weak. The size of a clone is reported for some rows only, either as once, few or many, or as a class for expanded clones.

J,V,size,D,CDR3,DNA
TRBJ2-5,TRBV20-1,many,.,CSAVQGQTQYF,TGCAGTGCGGTACAGGGCCAGACCCAGTACTTC
TRBJ1-6,TRBV5-1,many,.,CASSSGRDNSPLNF,TGCGCCAGCAGCTCAGGACGGGATAATTCACCCCTCAACTTT
TRBJ1-1,TRBV10-3,many,.,CAISPPPGHRGSTEAFF,TGTGCCATCAGTCCCCCCCCGGGACACCGGGGGTCGACTGAAGCTTTCTTT
TRBJ2-1,TRBV11-2,few,.,CASSTARGSEQFF,TGTGCCAGCAGCACGGCCAGGGGCAGTGAGCAGTTCTTC
TRBJ1-2,TRBV27,many,TRBD1,CASSSGQAGGYGYTF,TGTGCCAGCAGTTCCGGACAGGCTGGAGGCTATGGCTACACCTTC
TRBJ2-2,TRBV5-1,many,TRBD2,CASSLLAGLGTGELFF,TGCGCCAGCAGCTTATTAGCGGGGCTGGGAACCGGGGAGCTGTTTTTT
TRBJ2-7,TRBV5-1,many,.,CASSLEGRSYEQYF,TGCGCCAGCAGCTTGGAGGGACGGAGCTACGAGCAGTACTTC
TRBJ1-2,TRBV27,many,TRBD1,CASRAGQLYGYTF,TGTGCCAGCAGAGCGGGACAGCTCTATGGCTACACCTTC
TRBJ2-7,TRBV7-9,.,.,CASSPQGHEQYF,TGTGCCAGCAGCCCCCAGGGGCACGAGCAGTACTTC
TRBJ1-4,TRBV6-5,many,.,CASSYSKGNEKLFF,TGTGCCAGCAGTTACTCGAAGGGAAATGAAAAACTGTTTTTT
TRBJ1-2,TRBV5-1,many,.,CASSWSGTNYGYTF,TGCGCCAGCAGCTGGTCGGGCACCAACTATGGCTACACCTTC
TRBJ1-1,TRBV4-3,few,TRBD1,CASSHTGGISEAFF,TGCGCCAGCAGCCATACAGGGGGTATTTCTGAAGCTTTCTTT
TRBJ2-4,TRBV20-1,many,.,CSAVGGPRGEPDIQYF,TGCAGTGCTGTGGGTGGGCCTAGAGGGGAGCCGGACATTCAGTACTTC
TRBJ2-3,TRBV11-3,many,TRBD2,CASSPPRRGGTHTQYF,TGTGCCAGCAGCCCCCCTCGGCGGGGGGGCACGCATACGCAGTATTTT
TRBJ1-5,TRBV2,many,.,CASSEKGTQPQHF,TGTGCCAGCAGTGAAAAAGGAACTCAGCCCCAGCATTTT
TRBJ1-5,TRBV9,many,.,CASSVGYTPKVDQPQHF,TGTGCCAGCAGCGTAGGGTACACACCAAAGGTGGATCAGCCCCAGCATTTT
TRBJ2-3,TRBV5-1,many,TRBD1,CASSLDRQGAADTQYF,TGCGCCAGCAGCTTGGATCGACAGGGGGCGGCAGATACGCAGTATTTT
TRBJ1-2,TRBV7-9,many,.,CASSLGGTAPGYTF,TGTGCCAGCAGCTTGGGGGGGACTGCCCCCGGCTACACCTTC
TRBJ1-3,TRBV29-1,many,.,CSVEGGNSGNTIYF,TGCAGCGTTGAAGGAGGAAACTCTGGAAACACCATATATTTT
TRBJ2-2,TRBV11-3,many,TRBD2,CASSQRGTANTGELFF,TGTGCCAGCAGCCAGCGGGGTACAGCGAACACCGGGGAGCTGTTTTTT
TRBJ2-7,TRBV11-1,many,.,CASSYQSYEQYF,TGTGCCAGCAGCTATCAATCCTACGAGCAGTACTTC
TRBJ1-5,TRBV10-2,many,.,CASSDLIGHGNQPQHF,TGCGCCAGCAGTGATCTTATAGGGCATGGGAATCAGCCCCAGCATTTT
TRBJ1-1,TRBV6-5,many,.,CASSPDLNTEAFF,TGTGCCAGCAGCCCAGACTTGAACACTGAAGCTTTCTTT
TRBJ2-7,TRBV3-1,many,.,CASSQEQATGYEQYF,TGTGCCAGCAGCCAAGAACAAGCGACTGGGTACGAGCAGTACTTC
TRBJ1-1,TRBV5-1,many,.,CASSPGSTGNTEAFF,TGCGCCAGCAGCCCTGGCTCGACAGGGAACACTGAAGCTTTCTTT
TRBJ1-2,TRBV7-6,many,TRBD1,CASSPGDRRSYGYTF,TGTGCCAGCAGCCCAGGGGACAGGAGAAGCTATGGCTACACCTTC
TRBJ1-5,TRBV12-3/TRBV12-4,.,TRBD1,CASSLLGQGVGSNQPQNF,TGTGCCAGCAGTTTATTAGGACAGGGGGTTGGGAGCAATCAGCCCCAGAATTTT
TRBJ1-5,TRBV5-1,many,TRBD1,CASSRGDSSNQPQHF,TGCGCCAGCAGCCGCGGGGACAGTAGCAATCAGCCCCAGCATTTT
TRBJ2-7,TRBV5-1,many,TRBD1,CASSAGTGVIEQYF,TGCGCCAGCAGCGCAGGGACAGGGGTAATCGAGCAGTACTTC
TRBJ1-5,TRBV10-3,many,.,CAISDRNQPQNF,TGTGCCATCAGTGACCGCAATCAGCCCCAGAATTTT
TRBJ2-2,TRBV12-3/TRBV12-4,many,TRBD1,CAGHRGTSGELFF,TGTGCCGGACACAGGGGAACCTCCGGGGAGCTGTTTTTT
TRBJ2-3,TRBV20-1,many,.,CSAVSLGDTQYF,TGCAGTGCTGTTAGTTTGGGGGATACGCAGTATTTT
TRBJ2-1,TRBV6-6,many,.,CASRPGGNEQFF,TGTGCCAGTCGACCCGGGGGAAATGAGCAGTTCTTC
TRBJ2-7,TRBV5-1,many,.,CASSLGGYEQYF,TGCGCCAGCAGCTTGGGGGGCTACGAGCAGTACTTC
TRBJ1-2,TRBV20-1,many,.,CSARDAGPSSSYTF,TGCAGTGCTAGAGATGCCGGGCCGAGTTCGAGCTACACCTTC
TRBJ2-3,TRBV5-1,.,.,CASSLLADTDTQYF,TGCGCCAGCAGCTTACTAGCAGACACAGATACGCAGTATTTT
TRBJ1-5,TRBV20-1,few,.,CSARVKSLWTAKNQPQNF,TGCAGTGCCAGAGTAAAGAGCCTCTGGACAGCTAAAAATCAGCCCCAGAATTTT
TRBJ1-6,TRBV28,many,TRBD1,CASSYRQGWGSPLHF,TGTGCCAGCAGTTATAGACAGGGATGGGGTTCACCCCTCCACTTT
TRBJ1-1,TRBV7-6,many,.,CASSSGTEAFF,TGTGCCAGCAGCTCAGGCACTGAAGCTTTCTTT
TRBJ1-1,TRBV20-1,many,.,CSARLKGGLPEAFF,TGCAGTGCTAGATTGAAAGGGGGGCTGCCTGAAGCTTTCTTT
TRBJ2-3,TRBV7-6,many,.,CASSVFAGGGGRDTQYF,TGTGCCAGCAGCGTTTTTGCCGGGGGCGGAGGGAGAGATACGCAGTATTTT
TRBJ2-5,TRBV10-2,few,TRBD2,CASSGPAGGPETQYF,TGCGCCAGCAGTGGGCCAGCGGGGGGGCCGGAGACCCAGTACTTC
TRBJ1-2,TRBV6-5,.,TRBD1,CASSPTGTGIGYTF,TGTGCCAGCAGTCCTACCGGGACAGGGATTGGCTACACCTTC
TRBJ2-1,TRBV25-1,many,.,CASSDHGKAYNEQFF,TGTGCCAGCAGTGATCATGGGAAAGCCTACAATGAGCAGTTCTTC
TRBJ1-2,TRBV12-3/TRBV12-4,.,.,CASSFIQVGGYTF,TGTGCCAGCAGTTTCATCCAAGTAGGTGGCTACACCTTC
TRBJ2-4,TRBV19,.,.,CASKRNSGVAKNIQYF,TGTGCCAGTAAAAGGAATAGCGGAGTAGCCAAAAACATTCAGTACTTC
TRBJ2-7,TRBV28,many,.,CASSYSSSEQYF,TGTGCCAGCAGTTACTCGTCGTCCGAGCAGTACTTC
TRBJ1-2,TRBV12-3/TRBV12-4,many,.,CASSLSGRGEGYTF,TGTGCCAGCAGTTTAAGTGGGCGGGGAGAGGGCTACACCTTC
TRBJ1-5,TRBV20-1,many,.,CSATPGGAVFGKPQHF,TGCAGTGCTACCCCGGGAGGGGCTGTGTTTGGGAAGCCCCAGCATTTT
TRBJ2-3,TRBV5-1,many,TRBD2,CASSWAGGPTDTQYF,TGCGCCAGCAGCTGGGCGGGGGGGCCCACAGATACGCAGTATTTT
TRBJ2-7,TRBV7-6,many,TRBD1,CASSHELGTGFGEQYF,TGTGCCAGCAGCCATGAATTAGGGACAGGGTTCGGCGAGCAGTACTTC
TRBJ2-3,TRBV7-9,many,.,CASSWDTDTQYF,TGTGCCAGCAGCTGGGACACAGATACGCAGTATTTT
TRBJ1-6,TRBV7-8,many,.,CASSLAQNSPLHF,TGTGCCAGCAGCTTAGCGCAAAATTCACCCCTCCACTTT
TRBJ1-4,TRBV4-3,many,.,CASSQDAGDGEKLFF,TGCGCCAGCAGCCAAGATGCGGGGGACGGTGAAAAACTGTTTTTT
TRBJ1-1,TRBV5-1,many,.,CASSLVTGTEAFF,TGCGCCAGCAGCTTGGTTACCGGCACTGAAGCTTTCTTT